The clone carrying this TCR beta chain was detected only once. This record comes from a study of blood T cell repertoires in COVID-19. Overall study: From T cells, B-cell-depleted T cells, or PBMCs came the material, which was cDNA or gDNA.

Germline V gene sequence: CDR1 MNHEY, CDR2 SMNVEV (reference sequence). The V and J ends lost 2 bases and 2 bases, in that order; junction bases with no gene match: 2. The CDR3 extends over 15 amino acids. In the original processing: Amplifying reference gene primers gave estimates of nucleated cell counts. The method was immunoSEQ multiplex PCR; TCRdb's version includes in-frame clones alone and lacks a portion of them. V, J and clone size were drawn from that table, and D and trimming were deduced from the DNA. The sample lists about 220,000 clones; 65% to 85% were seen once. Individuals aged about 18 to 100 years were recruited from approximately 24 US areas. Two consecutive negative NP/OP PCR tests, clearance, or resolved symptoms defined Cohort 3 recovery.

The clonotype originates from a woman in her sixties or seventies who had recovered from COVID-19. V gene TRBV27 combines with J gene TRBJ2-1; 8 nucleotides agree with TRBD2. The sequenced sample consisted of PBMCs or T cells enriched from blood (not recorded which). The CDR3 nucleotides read TGTGCCAGCAGTTTAACGGGAGGGGCCTACAATGAGCAGTTCTTC. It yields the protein CASSLTGGAYNEQFF.